The entry below gives a single TCR beta chain sequence along with its context. Deep-level settings were used for running the assay. Here immunoSEQ multiplex PCR was the method, and the copy in TCRdb shows in-frame clones only, minus some. The sample consists of about 1.1 million clones, about 72% of them appearing once. This sample is part of a study of shared clonotypes between healthy human individuals. The CDR3 is made up of 17 amino acids. V was clipped by 2 bases and J by 3 bases, with 14 bases between them. The germline gives CDR1 MNHNS, CDR2 SASEGT. This TCR derives from a man between 18 and 29 years old in good health. Some clones in this sample may be carry-over from other donors' samples. V is TRBV6-1 and J is TRBJ2-6; a weak D match, TRBD2 (5 bases). Input material: memory CD4+ T cells from PBMCs. The sample's subset: CD45RA-negative fraction. The chain's CDR3 is CASSESGGVGGANVLTF. CDR3 in DNA: TGTGCCAGCAGTGAAAGCGGCGGTGTAGGTGGGGCCAACGTCCTGACTTTC.